A selection of T cell receptor beta chains follows, all from one sample in a study of identical twins. TCRdb reprocessed the 5' RACE reads via MiXCR and lists one record per CDR3 protein. The sample yields about 690,000 distinct CDR3 sequences, approximately 6.1% seen once. Sequenced material: naive T cells sorted from blood. These receptors all stem from a man aged 18-30 years in good health. CDR3s include the opening cysteine and the closing phenylalanine or tryptophan. Fields, in order: J gene, D gene, V gene, CDR3 length, clone size, CDR3 protein, CDR3 DNA. The D gene is left open where the match is weak. Size values are once, few and many counts, or a class for expanded clones, and some rows have none.

j_call: TRBJ2-6
d_call: TRBD1
v_call: TRBV2
cdr3_length: 17
clone_size: few
cdr3_aa: CASTAGQVLTGANVLTF
cdr3_nt: TGTGCCAGCACTGCGGGACAGGTCCTGACTGGGGCCAACGTCCTGACTTTC

j_call: TRBJ1-1
d_call: NA
v_call: TRBV11-2
cdr3_length: 14
clone_size: few
cdr3_aa: CASSLKTEGAEAFF
cdr3_nt: TGTGCCAGCAGCTTAAAAACCGAGGGCGCTGAAGCTTTCTTT

j_call: TRBJ2-3
d_call: NA
v_call: TRBV20-1
cdr3_length: 12
clone_size: many
cdr3_aa: CSARGDFDTQYF
cdr3_nt: TGCAGTGCTAGGGGGGACTTTGATACGCAGTATTTT

j_call: TRBJ2-7
d_call: TRBD2
v_call: TRBV10-3
cdr3_length: 13
clone_size: few
cdr3_aa: CALAPSGRDEQYF
cdr3_nt: TGTGCCCTAGCACCTAGCGGGAGGGACGAGCAGTACTTC

j_call: TRBJ2-3
d_call: NA
v_call: TRBV20-1
cdr3_length: 16
clone_size: few
cdr3_aa: CSARDIRRSSTDTQYF
cdr3_nt: TGCAGTGCTAGAGATATTCGACGGTCTAGCACAGATACGCAGTATTTT

j_call: TRBJ1-4
d_call: NA
v_call: TRBV7-9
cdr3_length: 14
clone_size: many
cdr3_aa: CASSLGGQYEKLFF
cdr3_nt: TGTGCCAGCAGCTTAGGCGGGCAGTATGAAAAACTGTTTTTT

j_call: TRBJ2-5
d_call: TRBD2
v_call: TRBV2
cdr3_length: 14
clone_size: few
cdr3_aa: CASSETSGKETQYF
cdr3_nt: TGTGCCAGCAGCGAGACTAGCGGGAAAGAGACCCAGTACTTC

j_call: TRBJ2-4
d_call: TRBD1
v_call: TRBV19
cdr3_length: 18
clone_size: few
cdr3_aa: CASSKPGQGAEESNIQYF
cdr3_nt: TGTGCCAGTAGTAAACCGGGACAGGGGGCTGAGGAGTCAAACATTCAGTACTTC

j_call: TRBJ2-3
d_call: NA
v_call: TRBV20-1
cdr3_length: 15
clone_size: NA
cdr3_aa: CSARDVRDSTDTQYF
cdr3_nt: TGCAGTGCTAGAGATGTTCGAGATAGCACAGATACGCAGTATTTT

j_call: TRBJ2-1
d_call: TRBD1
v_call: TRBV20-1
cdr3_length: 15
clone_size: many
cdr3_aa: CSARGQGGRVNEQFF
cdr3_nt: TGCAGTGCTAGGGGACAGGGCGGGAGAGTGAATGAGCAGTTCTTC

j_call: TRBJ2-3
d_call: TRBD2
v_call: TRBV15
cdr3_length: 14
clone_size: many
cdr3_aa: CATLSGRAMDTQYF
cdr3_nt: TGTGCCACACTAAGCGGGAGGGCCATGGATACGCAGTATTTT

j_call: TRBJ2-1
d_call: TRBD1
v_call: TRBV20-1
cdr3_length: 15
clone_size: many
cdr3_aa: CSAPRQGPSYNEQFF
cdr3_nt: TGCAGTGCTCCCAGACAGGGCCCCTCTTACAATGAGCAGTTCTTC

j_call: TRBJ2-2
d_call: NA
v_call: TRBV10-3
cdr3_length: 14
clone_size: many
cdr3_aa: CAISESAQTGELFF
cdr3_nt: TGTGCCATCAGTGAGTCGGCGCAAACCGGGGAGCTGTTTTTT

j_call: TRBJ2-1
d_call: TRBD2
v_call: TRBV12-3/TRBV12-4
cdr3_length: 17
clone_size: many
cdr3_aa: CASSFYGGTSGYNEQFF
cdr3_nt: TGTGCCAGCAGTTTTTATGGGGGGACTAGCGGTTACAATGAGCAGTTCTTC

j_call: TRBJ1-6
d_call: TRBD1
v_call: TRBV27
cdr3_length: 17
clone_size: NA
cdr3_aa: CASSQNYRGGNNSPLHF
cdr3_nt: TGTGCCAGCAGTCAAAATTACAGGGGAGGAAATAATTCACCCCTCCACTTT

j_call: TRBJ2-5
d_call: NA
v_call: TRBV20-1
cdr3_length: 15
clone_size: many
cdr3_aa: CSARDSAGQYETQYF
cdr3_nt: TGCAGTGCTAGAGATAGCGCCGGGCAGTATGAGACCCAGTACTTC

j_call: TRBJ2-2
d_call: NA
v_call: TRBV5-1
cdr3_length: 15
clone_size: NA
cdr3_aa: CASRVPGLNTGELFF
cdr3_nt: TGCGCCAGCAGGGTACCAGGGTTGAACACCGGGGAGCTGTTTTTT

j_call: TRBJ2-7
d_call: TRBD2
v_call: TRBV20-1
cdr3_length: 15
clone_size: NA
cdr3_aa: CSARGLAGVLYEQYF
cdr3_nt: TGCAGTGCTAGGGGACTAGCGGGAGTGTTGTACGAGCAGTACTTC